This entry lists 23 T cell receptor beta chains sequenced from one sample in a study of T cells in Graves' hyperthyroidism and ophthalmopathy. The source material, RNA transcripts, was used to amplify TCR beta CDR3 regions. The HTBI primer set was used in a first-round RT-PCR of the TCR CDR3. MiXCR, run by TCRdb on the multiplex PCR reads, gives a single entry per CDR3 protein. The sample contains 490,000 or so distinct CDR3 sequences, approximately 16% of which appear only once. Sequenced material: blood. These receptors came from a woman aged 25 to 45 with Graves' ophthalmopathy.

The rearrangement joins TRBV28 to TRBJ1-1; 7 nucleotides line up with TRBD1. V lost 11 bases and J lost 1; bases outside the gene matches: 13. The CDR3 consists of 15 residues. Germline loops: CDR1 MDHEN, CDR2 SYDVKM. CDR3 nucleotides: TGTGCCCACCTCTCCGCAGGGGGAACGAACACTGAAGCTTTCTTT. Translation: CAHLSAGGTNTEAFF.

In this sample, this clonotype turned up many times. The chain is built from TRBV5-8 and TRBJ1-1; the D is unclear. This CDR3 is built from 16 residues. Trimming removed 4 bases from V and 3 bases from J, with 19 bases in between. Germline loops: CDR1 SGHTS, CDR2 YDEGEE. The CDR3 sequence is CASSPLPGRRDTEAFF. CDR3 nucleotides: TGTGCCAGCAGCCCCCTCCCGGGGAGGAGGGACACTGAAGCTTTCTTT. The full variable domain, completed using reference TRBV5-8 and TRBJ1-1, is EAGVTQSPTHLIKTRGQQATLRCSPISGHTSVYWYQQALGLGLQFLLWYDEGEERNRGNFPPRFSGRQFPNYSSELNVNALELEDSALYLCASSPLPGRRDTEAFFGQGTRLTVV.

V is TRBV5-1 and J is TRBJ1-2; D might be TRBD1 (5 bases). This CDR3 comprises 13 residues. Germline V gene data show CDR1 as SGHRS and CDR2 as YFSETQ. V lost 0 bases, J lost 8 bases, and 11 bases lay in between. CDR3: CASSLGLEGGYTF. The CDR3 DNA follows: TGCGCCAGCAGCTTGGGACTCGAGGGGGGCTACACCTTC.

V is TRBV30 and J is TRBJ2-7; TRBD1 matches at 8 bases. CDR3 length: 19 amino acids. Germline CDR1 GTSNPN, CDR2 SVGIG (reference sequence). With 5 bases clipped from V and 0 bases from J, the junction kept 21 bases outside the gene matches. CDR3 protein: CAWFPQTFPDRGLSYEQYF. The CDR3 DNA reads as TGTGCCTGGTTCCCCCAAACGTTCCCCGACAGGGGCCTCTCCTACGAGCAGTACTTC.

The chain is built from TRBV18 and TRBJ1-1, with D uncertain. Trimming took 1 base from V and 3 from J, leaving 15 bases between them. From germline, CDR1 is KGHSH and CDR2 LQKENI. CDR3 length: 16 residues. In DNA, the CDR3 is TGTGCCAGCTCACCACTACCAGGTACCGGGGACACTGAAGCTTTCTTT. As protein: CASSPLPGTGDTEAFF.

This sequence joins TRBV19 and TRBJ2-2; either TRBD1 or TRBD2 may fit D (5 bases each). The germline gives CDR1 LNHDA, CDR2 SQIVND (reference sequence). The V end was cut by 4 bases, the J end by 4 bases, with 10 bases between. CDR3 length equals 14 residues. The CDR3 reads CASSNRDGTGELFF. DNA of the CDR3: TGTGCCAGTAGTAACCGGGACGGCACCGGGGAGCTGTTTTTT.

This clonotype appeared many times. The chain uses TRBV2 and TRBJ2-5, with a possible D match to TRBD1 (7 bases). Germline assignment: CDR1 SNHLY and CDR2 FYNNEI. Trimming stripped 6 bases from V and 5 bases from J, with 13 bases between. The CDR3 runs 13 residues. The CDR3 reads CASRTPGGETQYF. CDR3 coding DNA: TGTGCCAGCAGGACCCCAGGGGGGGAGACCCAGTACTTC.

This clonotype was recorded a few times. The chain links TRBV5-4 to TRBJ2-3, with 14 positions matching TRBD2. V gave up 4 bases and J gave up 4 bases; unmatched junction bases: 23. The CDR3 totals 22 residues. Germline lookup yields CDR1 SGHNT and CDR2 YYREEE (reference sequence). The CDR3 loop is CASSPPRTGTSGSWVSPDTQYF. The CDR3 DNA reads TGTGCCAGCAGCCCTCCTAGAACCGGGACTAGCGGGAGTTGGGTGAGCCCAGATACGCAGTATTTT.

This clonotype was seen many times. The CDR3 sequence: CASSLVGGGLSYEQYF. CDR3 sequence (DNA): TGTGCCAGCAGCTTAGTTGGCGGGGGACTGTCCTACGAGCAGTACTTC. The chain carries TRBV7-2 and TRBJ2-7; 7 bases are a match to TRBD2. CDR3 length: 16 amino acids. V was clipped by 1 base and J by 1 base; unmatched bases: 7. Germline CDR1 and CDR2: SGHTA and FQGNSA.

The rearrangement joins TRBV27 to TRBJ2-7; TRBD1 or TRBD2 may be the D gene (5 bases each). From germline, CDR1 is MNHEY and CDR2 SMNVEV (reference sequence). The CDR3 is made up of 14 amino acids. Trimming took 8 bases from V and 3 from J, leaving 17 bases between them. CDR3: CASHPGGALYEQYF. In DNA, the CDR3 is TGTGCCAGCCATCCTGGGGGAGCCCTCTACGAGCAGTACTTC.

This clonotype was detected ten times or more. V usage is TRBV18 and J usage is TRBJ2-7; 8 bases match TRBD2. This CDR3 has 13 residues. The ends lost 4 bases at V and 2 bases at J; junction bases unmatched: 1. Germline-derived CDR1 and CDR2 are KGHSH and LQKENI. As DNA, the CDR3 is TGTGCCAGCTCACAGGGACTAGCCTACGAGCAGTACTTC. It yields the protein CASSQGLAYEQYF.

This clonotype was recorded a few times. This chain joins TRBV20-1 and TRBJ2-1, with D unclear. Germline-derived CDR1 and CDR2 are DFQATT and SNEGSKA (reference sequence). Trimming took off 1 base at V and 6 bases at J, with 19 bases between the two ends. The CDR3 is 16 residues long. DNA of the CDR3: TGCAGTGCTAGAGTACAGCTCTTAGGCCAACCCAATGAGCAGTTCTTC. This translates into CSARVQLLGQPNEQFF.

This clonotype was found many times. V and J are TRBV10-3 and TRBJ2-1, with 9 bases lining up with TRBD2. Germline loops: CDR1 ENHRY, CDR2 SYGVKD. The CDR3 has 17 residues. The junction had 11 bases not matched to a gene; V was cut back by 2 bases and J by 6 bases. The CDR3 loop reads CAISETLAGGPFNEQFF. As DNA, the CDR3 is TGTGCCATCAGTGAGACCTTGGCGGGAGGGCCTTTCAATGAGCAGTTCTTC.

The gene calls are TRBV7-3 and TRBJ2-6; the D is unclear. The length of the CDR3 is 18 residues. Germline V CDR1 and CDR2: SGHTA, FQGTGA. Trimming cost V 5 bases and J 1 base, with 18 bases left between them. The CDR3 sequence is CASSPLSSTRSGANVLTF. CDR3 nucleotide sequence: TGTGCCAGCAGCCCACTGTCCTCCACTCGTTCTGGGGCCAACGTCCTGACTTTC.

Ten or more counts support this clonotype. This chain joins TRBV20-1 and TRBJ2-1, with D possibly being TRBD1 (6 bases). V lost 3 bases to trimming and J lost 4 bases, with 10 bases between them. In germline, CDR1 is DFQATT, CDR2 SNEGSKA (reference sequence). The CDR3 is 13 amino acids. The CDR3 bases are TGCAGTGCTAGTAGGGGGAGATACAATGAGCAGTTCTTC. Encoded protein: CSASRGRYNEQFF.

The chain links TRBV2 to TRBJ1-4; tentative D call: TRBD1 (5 bases). V dropped 2 bases and J dropped 0 bases, with 16 bases sitting between them. Germline CDR1 and CDR2: SNHLY and FYNNEI. The CDR3 has 18 residues. Written as DNA, the CDR3 is TGTGCCAGCAGTGAACTGACAGAGCGGGAAGCAACTAATGAAAAACTGTTTTTT. This encodes CASSELTEREATNEKLFF. Complete variable domain (other parts from reference TRBV2 and TRBJ1-4): EPEVTQTPSHQVTQMGQEVILRCVPISNHLYFYWYRQILGQKVEFLVSFYNNEISEKSEIFDDQFSVERPDGSNFTLKIRSTKLEDSAMYFCASSELTEREATNEKLFFGSGTQLSVL.

Ten or more counts support this clonotype. The chain employs TRBV7-8 and TRBJ2-7, with D hard to call. The V end lost 1 base, the J end lost 1 base, and 11 bases lay between the germline ends. CDR1 is SGHVS, CDR2 FQNEAQ, per germline. The length of the CDR3 is 15 residues. The CDR3 DNA reads TGTGCCAGCAGCTTAGTGTCCGGGCTTTCCTACGAGCAGTACTTC. Translation: CASSLVSGLSYEQYF.

This clonotype has ten or more counts. The V call is TRBV20-1, the J call TRBJ2-7; the D call may be TRBD1 or TRBD2 (5 bases each). CDR1 is DFQATT, CDR2 SNEGSKA, per germline (reference sequence). This CDR3 spans 15 amino acids. V was shortened by 7 bases and J by 5 bases, with 24 bases between the two germline ends. DNA of the CDR3: TGCAGTGGACAGAAGAACGGACTCCTAGGGAACGAGCAGTACTTC. It specifies CSGQKNGLLGNEQYF.

This clonotype was detected many times. At one end, the junction sequence differs from germline, possibly due to a read error. The chain carries TRBV7-7 and TRBJ2-1; 7 nucleotides align to TRBD2. Germline-derived CDR1 and CDR2 are SSHAT and FNYEAQ (reference sequence). This CDR3 region has 13 residues. The CDR3 loop reads CASSLSGLNEQFF. CDR3 bases: TGCGCCAGCAGCCTTAGCGGGCTGAATGAGCAGTTCTTC.

The sample holds a few counts of this clonotype. J is TRBJ2-1 and V is TRBV27, with TRBD2 matching 9 bases. The V gene's germline CDR1 is MNHEY and CDR2 SMNVEV (reference sequence). The trim removed 2 bases at V and 9 bases at J, leaving 8 bases unmatched. This CDR3 spans 15 amino acids. Here the CDR3 DNA reads TGTGCCAGCAGTTTAACGGCGGGAGGGGGGTTTGAGCAGTTCTTC. This sequence encodes CASSLTAGGGFEQFF.

This clonotype turned up a few times. This may arise from a read error, as a much more abundant clone is one base away. This rearrangement joins TRBV12-3 or TRBV12-4 to TRBJ1-1; no firm D call. Trimming took off 8 bases at V and 1 base at J, with 8 bases between the two ends. CDR3 length: 12 residues. The CDR3 is CASADRNTEAFF. The CDR3 DNA is TGTGCCAGCGCGGATCGGAACACTGAAGCTTTCTTT.

This clonotype was recorded at least ten times. The CDR3 sequence: CASSYSVPLGRWQAQEETQYF. The CDR3 DNA reads as TGTGCCAGCAGTTACTCGGTTCCGTTAGGCAGGTGGCAAGCCCAGGAAGAGACCCAGTACTTC. J is TRBJ2-5 and V is TRBV6-5; D remains unclear. In germline, CDR1 is MNHEY, CDR2 SVGAGI. V lost 0 bases and J lost 3, with 29 bases in between. The CDR3 sequence is 21 residues long.

This clonotype was recorded many times. CDR3 sequence: CAWSPWYNSPLHF. Here the CDR3 DNA reads TGTGCCTGGAGTCCGTGGTATAATTCACCCCTCCACTTT. The gene calls are TRBV30 and TRBJ1-6; no definite D call. The V and J ends lost 2 bases and 4 bases respectively, with 6 bases between them. This CDR3 contains 13 residues. Germline values: CDR1 GTSNPN, CDR2 SVGIG (reference sequence).